This T cell receptor beta chain was retrieved from a study of identical twins. TCRdb used MiXCR to reprocess the 5' RACE reads, holding one entry per CDR3 protein. The sample holds 200,000 to 250,000 distinct CDR3 sequences, around 15% seen once. V lost 0 bases and J lost 7, with 15 bases in between. The germline V gene has CDR1 ENHRY and CDR2 SYGVKD. The CDR3 contains 15 residues. Broader study findings: Modeled out-of-frame TCR alpha sharing in monozygotic twins fell below observed levels.

A remark on this clonotype: The antigen is not known.

Sequenced material: memory (CD45RO+) T cells sorted from blood. The V call is TRBV10-3, the J call TRBJ1-2; weak D call: TRBD1 (6 bases). The source of this sequence is a woman aged 18 to 35 in good health. In DNA, the CDR3 is TGTGCCATCAGTGAGTCGTCTCCAGGGGTGACTGGCTACACCTTC. Protein sequence: CAISESSPGVTGYTF.